Included here is one TCR beta chain sequence, with context. The antigen this receptor binds is unknown. No much larger clone is present one base from it, and per-base qualities are unavailable. The germline V gene (reference sequence) gives CDR1 as LGHDT and CDR2 as YNNKEL. The CDR3, cysteine through phenylalanine, is 13 amino acids long. Only the CDR3 portion is preserved as DNA: 39 bases, with reading frame beginning at the first base. Relative to germline, V is 0 bases shorter and J is 8 bases shorter, with 10 bases between their ends. Receptors were amplified or captured by PCR. TCRdb names Illumina HiSeq 2500 as the instrument used. TCR libraries were prepared with molecular barcoding, using unique molecular identifiers to normalize TCRbeta repertoire quantification. TCRdb reran the public reads through fastp at Q25 and MiXCR, keeping productive beta chains. Identical CDR3 proteins give one entry, which carries the most common genes and DNA. This sample lists about 360,000 distinct CDR3 sequences; 13% were detected once. The ten biggest clones cover 4.3% of the sample.

The sample comes from a study of T-cell reconstitution after alpha-beta-depleted transplantation in children (dated by TCRdb to 2015 to 2016). For the wider study: The study quantitatively tracked T-cell immune reconstitution after TCRalphabeta/CD19-depleted allogeneic hematopoietic cell transplantation in children using TCR repertoire profiling.

This specimen consisted of PBMCs, obtained from the stem cell graft. The sequence joins TRBV3-1 to TRBJ2-5; the D gene is perhaps TRBD1 or TRBD2, as each covers 5 bases. The clonotype was recovered from a human donor who donated a stem cell graft to a child with Fanconi anemia. The sequenced DNA: TGTGCCAGCAGCCAAGAGGGGGTCGGCACCCAGTACTTC. It translates as CASSQEGVGTQYF.